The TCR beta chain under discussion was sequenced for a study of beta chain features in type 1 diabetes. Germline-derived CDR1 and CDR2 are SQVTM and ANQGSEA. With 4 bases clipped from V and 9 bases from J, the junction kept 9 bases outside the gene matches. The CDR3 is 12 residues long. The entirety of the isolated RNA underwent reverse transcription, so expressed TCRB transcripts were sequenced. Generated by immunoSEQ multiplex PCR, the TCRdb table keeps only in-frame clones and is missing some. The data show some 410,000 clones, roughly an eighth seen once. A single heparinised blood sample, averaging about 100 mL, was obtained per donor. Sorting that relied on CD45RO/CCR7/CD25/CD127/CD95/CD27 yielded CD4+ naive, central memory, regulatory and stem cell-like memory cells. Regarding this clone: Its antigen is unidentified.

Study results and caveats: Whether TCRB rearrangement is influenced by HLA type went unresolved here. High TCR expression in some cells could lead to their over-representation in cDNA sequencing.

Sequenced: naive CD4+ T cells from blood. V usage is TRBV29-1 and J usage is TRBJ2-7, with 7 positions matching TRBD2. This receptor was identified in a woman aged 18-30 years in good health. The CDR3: CSVGFSGGRQYF. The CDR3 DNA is TGCAGCGTTGGCTTTTCGGGAGGTCGGCAGTACTTC.